The 30 T cell receptor beta chains below were found in one sample sequenced in a study of blood T cell repertoires in COVID-19. Sequencing used immunoSEQ multiplex PCR; TCRdb keeps in-frame clones, though not all of them. The sample holds about 220,000 clones; 82% are singletons and the top ten take more than 3%. Sequences were obtained from PBMCs or T cells enriched from blood (not recorded which). The receptor set was obtained from a woman aged 60 to 75 who had recovered from COVID-19.

The chain couples TRBV3-1 (or the pseudogene TRBV3-2) to TRBJ2-2, with 7 bases lining up with TRBD2. With V trimmed by 3 bases and J by 0 bases, 7 bases remained unmatched. The CDR3 has 17 amino acids. Germline V gene sequence: CDR1 LGHDT, CDR2 YNNKEL (reference sequence). CDR3 nucleotide sequence: TGTGCCAGCAGCCAGCGGAGTAGCGGGCCGAACACCGGGGAGCTGTTTTTT. Translating gives CASSQRSSGPNTGELFF.

The chain couples TRBV5-4 to TRBJ2-7, with TRBD2 matching over 7 bases. V was clipped by 2 bases and J by 0 bases; unmatched bases: 5. CDR3 length: 15 amino acids. Germline V CDR1 and CDR2: SGHNT, YYREEE (reference sequence). CDR3 nucleotides: TGTGCCAGCAGCTTTTACGGGGGGAGCTCCTACGAGCAGTACTTC. Amino acids: CASSFYGGSSYEQYF.

The V and J genes are TRBV5-5 and TRBJ2-6; 7 nucleotides align to TRBD1. The CDR3 is 19 amino acids. V lost 1 base to trimming and J lost 0 bases; unmatched junction nucleotides: 10. Germline CDR1 reads SGHKS; CDR2 reads YYEKEE (reference sequence). The CDR3 is CASSLMVTGLPSGANVLTF. The CDR3 region has the DNA TGTGCCAGCAGCTTGATGGTGACAGGGCTACCCTCTGGGGCCAACGTCCTGACTTTC.

The chain links TRBV12-3 or TRBV12-4 to TRBJ2-1; D possibly corresponds to TRBD2 (5 bases). This CDR3 is built from 13 residues. Trimming cost V 3 bases and J 7 bases, with 10 bases left between them. The CDR3 spells CASSFPGGNEQFF. Written as DNA, the CDR3 is TGTGCCAGCAGTTTCCCGGGCGGGAATGAGCAGTTCTTC.

This clone was seen a few times. The gene calls are TRBV18 and TRBJ1-2, with a weak D call TRBD1 (6 bases). Germline V lookup: CDR1 KGHSH, CDR2 LQKENI. The V and J ends lost 0 bases and 8 bases respectively, with 10 bases between them. This CDR3 is built from 13 residues. CDR3 bases: TGTGCCAGCTCACCACCAGGGGGTCAAGGCTACACCTTC. Translating gives CASSPPGGQGYTF.

This chain joins TRBV5-1 and TRBJ2-5; TRBD1 might be the D (5 bases). CDR3 length: 13 amino acids. V was trimmed by 6 bases and J by 2 bases, leaving 11 bases between them. Germline V lookup: CDR1 SGHRS, CDR2 YFSETQ. The CDR3 bases are TGCGCCAGCACCATGCCAGGGCAAGAGACCCAGTACTTC. It is translated as CASTMPGQETQYF.

The chain links TRBV19 to TRBJ1-1, with 7 bases fitting TRBD1. CDR3 length: 15 residues. Germline loops: CDR1 LNHDA, CDR2 SQIVND (reference sequence). The ends lost 4 bases at V and 3 bases at J; junction bases unmatched: 8. CDR3 protein: CASSTNRDSHTEAFF. DNA of the CDR3: TGTGCCAGTAGTACCAACCGGGACAGCCACACTGAAGCTTTCTTT.

This rearrangement joins TRBV18 to TRBJ2-1, with TRBD2 matching 14 bases. Germline trimming cut 0 bases from V and 9 bases from J; bases unmatched to any gene: 7. This CDR3 contains 17 residues. Germline V gene data show CDR1 as KGHSH and CDR2 as LQKENI. The CDR3 loop reads CASSPPGLAGDRAEQFF. CDR3 nucleotide sequence: TGTGCCAGCTCACCACCGGGACTAGCGGGAGATAGGGCTGAGCAGTTCTTC. The full variable domain, its missing parts supplied by reference TRBV18 and TRBJ2-1, is NAGVMQNPRHLVRRRGQEARLRCSPMKGHSHVYWYRQLPEEGLKFMVYLQKENIIDESGMPKERFSAEFPKEGPSILRIQQVVRGDSAAYFCASSPPGLAGDRAEQFFGPGTRLTVL.

The chain joins TRBV2 to TRBJ1-2; TRBD1 aligns across 11 bases. Germline V gene sequence: CDR1 SNHLY, CDR2 FYNNEI. This CDR3 has 16 amino acids. Trimming removed 5 bases from V and 8 bases from J; junction bases left unmatched: 13. The CDR3 protein is CASSIFGTGGDSGYTF. In nucleotides, the CDR3 is TGTGCCAGCAGTATTTTCGGGACAGGGGGTGATTCGGGCTACACCTTC.

J is TRBJ2-7 and V is TRBV7-9; maybe TRBD2 (6 bases). There are 18 residues in the CDR3. Trimming stripped 5 bases from V and 2 bases from J, with 25 bases between. The germline CDR1 and CDR2 sequences are SEHNR and FQNEAQ (reference sequence). In DNA form, the CDR3 reads TGTGCCAGCAGCCTTACCCAGCCGGGAGTATTTTTGCCCTACGAGCAGTACTTC. The encoded protein is CASSLTQPGVFLPYEQYF.

This sequence joins TRBV20-1 and TRBJ2-4; possible D gene TRBD2, 6 bases. The V and J ends lost 6 bases and 13 bases respectively, with 16 bases between them. This CDR3 is 11 amino acids long. Germline CDR1 and CDR2: DFQATT and SNEGSKA (reference sequence). As DNA, the CDR3 is TGCAGTGCCCATCCGGGACTCCACCAGTACTTC. Its translation: CSAHPGLHQYF.

The V and J genes are TRBV7-8 and TRBJ1-1; 10 bases fit TRBD1. Trimming cost V 6 bases and J 7 bases; bases outside gene matches: 5. Per germline, CDR1 SGHVS and CDR2 FQNEAQ. CDR3 length: 13 amino acids. CDR3 sequence reads: CASRSGTGDEAFF. Written as DNA, the CDR3 is TGTGCCAGCAGGTCCGGGACAGGGGATGAAGCTTTCTTT.

This chain links TRBV13 with TRBJ1-1, with 7 bases aligning to TRBD1. The CDR3 consists of 13 residues. The germline V gene encodes CDR1 PRHDT and CDR2 FYEKMQ (reference sequence). Germline trimming cut 5 bases from V and 8 bases from J; bases unmatched to any gene: 8. The CDR3 spells CASSPKPGQEAFF. Here the CDR3 DNA reads TGTGCCAGCAGCCCTAAACCGGGACAGGAAGCTTTCTTT.

This clone was found once. This chain uses TRBV6-1 with TRBJ2-7; no clear D gene. V was shortened by 1 base and J by 6 bases, with 7 bases between the two germline ends. CDR1 and CDR2 from the germline V gene are MNHNS and SASEGT. This CDR3 comprises 12 residues. Written as DNA, the CDR3 is TGTGCCAGCAGTGAAGAGAGTCTCGAGCAGTACTTC. The encoded protein is CASSEESLEQYF.

The chain joins TRBV5-4 to TRBJ2-1; D ambiguous. V was cut by 0 bases and J by 3 bases, with 10 bases left in between. The CDR3 has 15 amino acids. Germline V gives CDR1 SGHNT, CDR2 YYREEE (reference sequence). In nucleotides, the CDR3 is TGTGCCAGCAGCTTGGGGCAGGTGAACTACAATGAGCAGTTCTTC. Translating it yields CASSLGQVNYNEQFF.

In this sample, this clone turned up a few times. The chain recombines TRBV6-5 with TRBJ2-6; D not resolved. This CDR3 is 15 amino acids long. CDR1 is MNHEY and CDR2 is SVGAGI in the germline V gene. The V end lost 6 bases, the J end lost 0 bases, and 9 bases lay between the germline ends. The CDR3 is CASRVYSSGANVLTF. The CDR3 DNA is TGTGCCAGCAGGGTTTATAGCTCTGGGGCCAACGTCCTGACTTTC.

This chain links TRBV4-1 with TRBJ1-1; possible D gene TRBD1, 6 bases. The CDR3 loop spans 16 amino acids. With 5 bases removed from V and 1 base from J, the gap between germline ends came to 17 bases. Germline V gene data show CDR1 as MGHRA and CDR2 as YSYEKL. In nucleotides, the CDR3 is TGCGCCAGCAGCTTCAAAGAGGACAGACCGAACACTGAAGCTTTCTTT. Protein product: CASSFKEDRPNTEAFF.

This rearrangement joins TRBV7-9 to TRBJ2-7; 10 positions match TRBD1. The junction had 7 bases not matched to a gene; V was cut back by 5 bases and J by 3 bases. The CDR3 contains 15 residues. Per the germline V gene, CDR1 is SEHNR and CDR2 is FQNEAQ (reference sequence). CDR3 in DNA: TGTGCCAGCAGCCCCACCGGGACAGGGGACTACGAGCAGTACTTC. It encodes CASSPTGTGDYEQYF. Full variable domain (rest looked up from reference TRBV7-9 and TRBJ2-7): DTGVSQNPRHKITKRGQNVTFRCDPISEHNRLYWYRQTLGQGPEFLTYFQNEAQLEKSRLLSDRFSAERPKGSFSTLEIQRTEQGDSAMYLCASSPTGTGDYEQYFGPGTRLTVT.

The genes are TRBV12-3 or TRBV12-4 and TRBJ1-2, with 7 bases fitting TRBD1. V shed 0 bases and J 8 bases; nucleotides not matched to a gene: 3. This CDR3 contains 13 residues. CDR3 DNA: TGTGCCAGCAGTTTAGCGAGGACAGGAGGCTACACCTTC. It yields the protein CASSLARTGGYTF.

V and J are TRBV5-1 and TRBJ2-7; 9 nucleotides agree with TRBD1. CDR1 SGHRS and CDR2 YFSETQ come from the germline V gene. Germline trimming cut 2 bases from V and 2 bases from J; bases unmatched to any gene: 8. CDR3 length equals 16 residues. CDR3 bases: TGCGCCAGCAGCTTTCTATCCGGGACAGGGCCCTACGAGCAGTACTTC. Its protein is CASSFLSGTGPYEQYF.

This chain uses TRBV6-1 with TRBJ1-2; possibly TRBD1 for D (6 bases). This CDR3 has 13 residues. V gave up 7 bases and J gave up 4 bases, with 13 bases separating them. Germline V CDR1 and CDR2: MNHNS, SASEGT. CDR3 bases: TGTGCCAGCACCGGGACAAGGGGCTATGGCTACACCTTC. Amino acid sequence: CASTGTRGYGYTF.

The chain is built from TRBV18 and TRBJ2-5, with TRBD1 matching over 8 bases. The CDR3 extends over 16 amino acids. With V trimmed by 0 bases and J by 3 bases, 6 bases remained unmatched. In germline, CDR1 is KGHSH, CDR2 LQKENI. The CDR3: CASSPPVGQGEETQYF. CDR3 sequence (DNA): TGTGCCAGCTCACCACCTGTTGGACAGGGAGAAGAGACCCAGTACTTC.

This clone was found once. Written as DNA, the CDR3 is TGTGCCAGCAGCTTAGTCGGGACTAGCGGGGGTGTAGATACGCAGTATTTT. The encoded protein is CASSLVGTSGGVDTQYF. The J gene is TRBJ2-3, the V gene TRBV7-2; 14 bases agree with TRBD2. Trimming at V came to 1 base and at J to 5 bases, leaving 5 bases not matched to a gene. CDR3 length: 17 residues. Germline V gene data show CDR1 as SGHTA and CDR2 as FQGNSA.

The V call is TRBV11-2, the J call TRBJ1-4; no definite D call. In germline, CDR1 is SGHAT, CDR2 FQNNGV. Between the trimmed V and J ends, which lost 0 bases and 7 bases, there was a span of 15 bases. There are 16 residues in the CDR3. CDR3 sequence reads: CASSLDTPKSREKLFF. CDR3 DNA: TGTGCCAGCAGCTTAGATACACCAAAGTCTCGTGAAAAACTGTTTTTT.

This clone was counted between two and nine times. The chain is built from TRBV7-8 and TRBJ1-2, with TRBD1 identical over 7 bases. The CDR3 totals 15 residues. The junction had 4 bases not matched to a gene; V was cut back by 1 base and J by 2 bases. Germline CDR1 is SGHVS and CDR2 is FQNEAQ. The CDR3 sequence: CASSLGAGGNYGYTF. As DNA, the CDR3 is TGTGCCAGCAGCTTAGGGGCAGGGGGAAACTATGGCTACACCTTC.

This sequence joins TRBV3-1 (or the pseudogene TRBV3-2) and TRBJ1-2; D perhaps matches TRBD1 (6 bases). V gave up 2 bases and J gave up 8 bases, with 15 bases separating them. Germline loops: CDR1 LGHDT, CDR2 YNNKEL (reference sequence). CDR3 length equals 14 residues. Here the CDR3 reads CASSQTGTRVGYTF. The CDR3 nucleotides are TGTGCCAGCAGCCAAACTGGGACAAGGGTAGGCTACACCTTC.

This chain connects TRBV11-2 to TRBJ2-7; D might be TRBD1 (6 bases). V was pared by 1 base and J by 3 bases, with 13 bases between. The CDR3 extends over 15 amino acids. The germline CDR1 and CDR2 sequences are SGHAT and FQNNGV. The CDR3 spells CASSLAWGLGYEQYF. CDR3 nucleotide sequence: TGTGCCAGCAGCTTAGCTTGGGGGCTGGGCTACGAGCAGTACTTC.

This clone was seen only a few times. V and J are TRBV6-1 and TRBJ1-5, with D perhaps matching TRBD1 (6 bases). The CDR3 has 17 amino acids. Trimming took off 0 bases at V and 1 base at J, with 13 bases between the two ends. Germline CDR1 and CDR2: MNHNS and SASEGT. The CDR3 nucleotides read TGTGCCAGCAGTGAAGCGCCCGCGGGGGCCAGCAATCAGCCCCAGCATTTT. This sequence encodes CASSEAPAGASNQPQHF.

This rearrangement joins TRBV24-1 to TRBJ2-3, with a tentative D call TRBD1 (6 bases). V lost 6 bases and J 6 bases, leaving 12 bases between the germline ends. CDR1 and CDR2 (germline): KGHDR, SFDVKD. CDR3 length equals 13 residues. The CDR3 reads CATSTYRADTQYF. CDR3 bases: TGTGCCACCAGTACCTACAGGGCGGATACGCAGTATTTT.

This chain uses TRBV11-2 with TRBJ1-2; maybe TRBD1 (5 bases). The V end was cut by 0 bases, the J end by 4 bases, with 9 bases between. From germline, CDR1 is SGHAT and CDR2 FQNNGV. The CDR3 length is 14 residues. The CDR3, as DNA: TGTGCCAGCAGCTTAGACCCAGGGCCCTATGGCTACACCTTC. Translating it yields CASSLDPGPYGYTF.